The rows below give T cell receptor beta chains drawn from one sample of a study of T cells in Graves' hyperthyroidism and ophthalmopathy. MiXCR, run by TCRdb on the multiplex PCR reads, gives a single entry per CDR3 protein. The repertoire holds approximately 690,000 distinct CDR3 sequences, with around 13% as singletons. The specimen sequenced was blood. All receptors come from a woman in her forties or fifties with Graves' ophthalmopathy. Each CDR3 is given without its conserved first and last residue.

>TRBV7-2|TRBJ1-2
ASSPNHGQVVYGYT
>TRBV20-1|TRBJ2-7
SARAPSGYEQY
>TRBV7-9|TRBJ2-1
ASSRSGTSGNEQF
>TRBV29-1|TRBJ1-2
SARDRDYGYT
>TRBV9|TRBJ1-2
ASDRGYGYT
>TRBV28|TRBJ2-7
ASSLGGLAKLSYEQY
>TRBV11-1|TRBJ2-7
ASSLGLESSYEQY
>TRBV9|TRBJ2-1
ASSVAPHLGDNEQF
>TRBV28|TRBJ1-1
ASSFSGFGTEAF
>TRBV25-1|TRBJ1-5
ASSESAGDSNQPQH
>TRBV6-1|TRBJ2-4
ASSGTVGQENIQY
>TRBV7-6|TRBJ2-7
ASSLGAYGAEQY
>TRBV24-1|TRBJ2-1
ATSDTPGRLLSDNEQF
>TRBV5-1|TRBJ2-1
ASRPDGLADYNEQF
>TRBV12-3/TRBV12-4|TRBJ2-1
ASSLVGTSGTEQF
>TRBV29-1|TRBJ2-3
SVISQGGDTQY
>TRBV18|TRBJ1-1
ASSPNSANTEAF
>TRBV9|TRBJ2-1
ASSVVGAAHEFNEQF
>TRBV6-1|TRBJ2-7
ASRQGTSGEGEQY
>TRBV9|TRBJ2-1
ASSPRQASNEQF
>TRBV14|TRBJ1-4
ASSQDNNEKLF
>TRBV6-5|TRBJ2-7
ASSYSLAGDEQY
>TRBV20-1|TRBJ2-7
SARDPSGSYEQY
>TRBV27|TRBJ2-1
ASRKNYNEQF
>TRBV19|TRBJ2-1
ASSTGHSSYNEQF
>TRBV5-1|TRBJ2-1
ASRRGLAGVNEQF
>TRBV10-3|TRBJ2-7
AISQPTGLSYEQY
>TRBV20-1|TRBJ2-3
SAPLAGGRTDTQY
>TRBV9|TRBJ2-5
ASSVEGGGMETQY
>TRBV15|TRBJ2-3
ATKSLPRQGETDTQY
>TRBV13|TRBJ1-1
ASNLGRGSTEAF
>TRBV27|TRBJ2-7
ASTQRAGVPYSYEQY
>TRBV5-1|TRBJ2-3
ASSSQGARADTQY
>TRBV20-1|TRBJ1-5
SASRYATGTGIFLRNQPQH
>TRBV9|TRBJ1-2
ASSATGAPLYGYT
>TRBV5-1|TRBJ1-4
ASSLVDPPGEKLF
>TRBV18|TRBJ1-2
ASSPRGRRNGYT
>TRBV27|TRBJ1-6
ASSLSGGRGRNSPLH
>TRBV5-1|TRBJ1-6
ASSLEADSPLH
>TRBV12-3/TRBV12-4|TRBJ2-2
ASSFRGMGTGELF
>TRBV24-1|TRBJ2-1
ATSDLGQGTYNEQF
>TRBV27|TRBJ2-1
ASNLDGASSYNEQF
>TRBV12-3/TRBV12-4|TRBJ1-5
ASSFSADQPQH
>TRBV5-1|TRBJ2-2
ASSLAGGADTGELF
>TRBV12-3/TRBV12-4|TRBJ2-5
ASTNQTSMYLCASSGPVEETQY
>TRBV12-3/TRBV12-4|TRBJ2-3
ASSLPGLAGEDTQY
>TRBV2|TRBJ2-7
ASSRRGPSPYEQY
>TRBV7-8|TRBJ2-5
ASSLARRQETQY
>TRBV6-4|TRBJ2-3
ASSEGQGETDTQY
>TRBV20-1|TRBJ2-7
SARELAVSSYEQY
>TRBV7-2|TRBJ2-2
ASSPLPSNTGELF
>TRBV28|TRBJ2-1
ASREGGTLQYEQF
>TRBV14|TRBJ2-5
ASSYGGGAGETQY
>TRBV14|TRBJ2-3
ASSRETSGRGTDTQY
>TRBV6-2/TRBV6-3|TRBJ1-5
ASSYGGGVQPQH
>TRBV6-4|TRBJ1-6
ASSDSQGHNSPLH
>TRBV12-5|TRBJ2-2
ASGLGQAATGELF
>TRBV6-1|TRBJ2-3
ASNPGTGGWGDTQY
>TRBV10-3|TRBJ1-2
AISESETGDPPNYGYT
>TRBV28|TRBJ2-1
ASSKNQPGLALNEQF